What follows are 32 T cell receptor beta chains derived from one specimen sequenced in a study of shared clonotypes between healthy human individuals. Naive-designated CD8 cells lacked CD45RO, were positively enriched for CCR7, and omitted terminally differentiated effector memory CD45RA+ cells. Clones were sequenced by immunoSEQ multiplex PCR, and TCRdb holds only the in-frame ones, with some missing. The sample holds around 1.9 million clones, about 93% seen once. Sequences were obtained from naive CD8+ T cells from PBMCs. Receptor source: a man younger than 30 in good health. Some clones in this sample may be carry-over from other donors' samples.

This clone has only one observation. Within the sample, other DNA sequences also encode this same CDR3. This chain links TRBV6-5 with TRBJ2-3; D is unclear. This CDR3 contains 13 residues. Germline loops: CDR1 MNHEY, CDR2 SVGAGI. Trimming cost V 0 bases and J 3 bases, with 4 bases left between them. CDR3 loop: CASSYSTTDTQYF. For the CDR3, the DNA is TGTGCCAGCAGTTACTCGACAACAGATACGCAGTATTTT.

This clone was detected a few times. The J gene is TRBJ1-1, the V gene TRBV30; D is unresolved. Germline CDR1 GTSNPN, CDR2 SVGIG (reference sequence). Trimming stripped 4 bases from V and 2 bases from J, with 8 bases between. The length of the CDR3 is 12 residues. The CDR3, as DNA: TGTGCCTGGAAAGGGATTAACACTGAAGCTTTCTTT. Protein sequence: CAWKGINTEAFF. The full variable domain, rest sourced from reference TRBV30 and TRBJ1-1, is SQTIHQWPATLVQPVGSPLSLECTVEGTSNPNLYWYRQAAGRGLQLLFYSVGIGQISSEVPQNLSASRPQDRQFILSSKKLLLSDSGFYLCAWKGINTEAFFGQGTRLTVV.

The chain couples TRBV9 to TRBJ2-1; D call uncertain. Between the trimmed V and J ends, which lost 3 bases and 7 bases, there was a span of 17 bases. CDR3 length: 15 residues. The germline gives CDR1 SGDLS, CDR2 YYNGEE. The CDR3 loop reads CASSDRSSPFNEQFF. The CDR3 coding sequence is TGTGCCAGCAGCGATCGGTCCTCCCCCTTTAATGAGCAGTTCTTC.

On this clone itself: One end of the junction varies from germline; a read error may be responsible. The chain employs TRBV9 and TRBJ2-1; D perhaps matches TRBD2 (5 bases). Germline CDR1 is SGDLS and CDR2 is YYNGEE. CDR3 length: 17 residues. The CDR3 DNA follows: TGTGCCGGCAGTCATACGCCAGCGGAGCACACCGTCGATGAGCAGTTCTTC. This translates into CAGSHTPAEHTVDEQFF. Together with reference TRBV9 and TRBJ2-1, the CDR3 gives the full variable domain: DSGVTQTPKHLITATGQRVTLRCSPRSGDLSVYWYQQSLDQGLQFLIQYYNGEERAKGNILERFSAQQFPDLHSELNLSSLELGDSALYFCAGSHTPAEHTVDEQFFGPGTRLTVL.

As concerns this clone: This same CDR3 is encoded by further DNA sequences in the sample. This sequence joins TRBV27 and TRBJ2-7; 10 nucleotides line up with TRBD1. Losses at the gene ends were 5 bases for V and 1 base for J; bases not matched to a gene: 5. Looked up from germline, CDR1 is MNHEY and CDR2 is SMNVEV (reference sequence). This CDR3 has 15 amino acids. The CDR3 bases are TGTGCCAGCAGTCCCAGACAGGGGGCATCCTACGAGCAGTACTTC. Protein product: CASSPRQGASYEQYF.

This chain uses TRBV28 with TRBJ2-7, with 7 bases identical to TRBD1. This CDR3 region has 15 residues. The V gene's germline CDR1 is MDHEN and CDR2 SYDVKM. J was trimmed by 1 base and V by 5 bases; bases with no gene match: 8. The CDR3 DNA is TGTGCCAGCAGTAGCAACAGGGGTTTATCCTACGAGCAGTACTTC. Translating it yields CASSSNRGLSYEQYF. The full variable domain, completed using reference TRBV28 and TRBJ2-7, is DVKVTQSSRYLVKRTGEKVFLECVQDMDHENMFWYRQDPGLGLRLIYFSYDVKMKEKGDIPEGYSVSREKKERFSLILESASTNQTSMYLCASSSNRGLSYEQYFGPGTRLTVT.

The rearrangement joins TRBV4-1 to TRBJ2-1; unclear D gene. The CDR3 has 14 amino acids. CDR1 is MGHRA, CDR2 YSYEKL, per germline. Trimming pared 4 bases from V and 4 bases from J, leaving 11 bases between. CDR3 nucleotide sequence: TGCGCCAGCAGCCCCCCGCAGTTGTACAATGAGCAGTTCTTC. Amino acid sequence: CASSPPQLYNEQFF.

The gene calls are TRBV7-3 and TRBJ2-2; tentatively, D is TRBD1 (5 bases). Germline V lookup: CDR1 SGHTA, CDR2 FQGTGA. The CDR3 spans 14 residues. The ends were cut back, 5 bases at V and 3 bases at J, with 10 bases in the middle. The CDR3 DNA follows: TGTGCCAGCAGCCCAGGGCCGTACACCGGGGAGCTGTTTTTT. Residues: CASSPGPYTGELFF.

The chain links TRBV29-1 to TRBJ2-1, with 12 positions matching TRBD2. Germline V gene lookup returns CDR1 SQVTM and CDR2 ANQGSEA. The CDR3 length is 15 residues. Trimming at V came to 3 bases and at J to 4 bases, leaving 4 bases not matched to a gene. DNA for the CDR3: TGCAGCGTTGAGGTGGGGACTAGCGGGTACAATGAGCAGTTCTTC. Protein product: CSVEVGTSGYNEQFF.

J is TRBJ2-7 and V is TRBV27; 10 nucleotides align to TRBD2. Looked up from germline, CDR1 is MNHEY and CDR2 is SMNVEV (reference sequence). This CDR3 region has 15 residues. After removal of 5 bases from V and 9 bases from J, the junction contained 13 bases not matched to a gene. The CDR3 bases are TGTGCCAGCAGTACAGGCCTGGGACTAGCGACGGTGCAGTACTTC. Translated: CASSTGLGLATVQYF.

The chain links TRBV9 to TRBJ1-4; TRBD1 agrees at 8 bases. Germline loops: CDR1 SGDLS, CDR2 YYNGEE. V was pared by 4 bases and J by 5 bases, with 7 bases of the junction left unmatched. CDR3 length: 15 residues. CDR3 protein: CASSPRQGINEKLFF. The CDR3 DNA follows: TGTGCCAGCAGCCCCAGACAGGGGATCAATGAAAAACTGTTTTTT.

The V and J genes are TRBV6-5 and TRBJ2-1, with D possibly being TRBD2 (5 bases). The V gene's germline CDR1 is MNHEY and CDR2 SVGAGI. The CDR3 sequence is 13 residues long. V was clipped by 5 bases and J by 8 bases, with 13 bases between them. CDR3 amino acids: CASSLAYGDEQFF. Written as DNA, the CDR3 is TGTGCCAGCAGTCTCGCCTACGGGGATGAGCAGTTCTTC.

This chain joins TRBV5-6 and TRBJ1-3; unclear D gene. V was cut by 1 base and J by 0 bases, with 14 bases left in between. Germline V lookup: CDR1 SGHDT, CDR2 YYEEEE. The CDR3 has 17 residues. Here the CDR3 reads CASSLYSTPGSGNTIYF. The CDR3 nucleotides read TGTGCCAGCAGCTTGTACTCGACACCCGGCTCTGGAAACACCATATATTTT.

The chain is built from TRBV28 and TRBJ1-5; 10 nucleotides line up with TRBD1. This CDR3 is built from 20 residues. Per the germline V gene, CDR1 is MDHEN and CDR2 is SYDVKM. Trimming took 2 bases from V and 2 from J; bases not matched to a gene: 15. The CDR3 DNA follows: TGTGCCAGCAGTTTAGTTTTTTTTATGGACAGGGGGTCCGGCAATCAGCCCCAGCATTTT. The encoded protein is CASSLVFFMDRGSGNQPQHF.

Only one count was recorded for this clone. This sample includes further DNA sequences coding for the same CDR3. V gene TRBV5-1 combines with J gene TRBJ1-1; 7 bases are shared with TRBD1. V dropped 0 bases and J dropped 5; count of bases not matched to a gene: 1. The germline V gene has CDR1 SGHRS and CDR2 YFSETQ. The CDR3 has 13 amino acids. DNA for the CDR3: TGCGCCAGCAGCTTGGACAGGGGAACTGAAGCTTTCTTT. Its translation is CASSLDRGTEAFF.

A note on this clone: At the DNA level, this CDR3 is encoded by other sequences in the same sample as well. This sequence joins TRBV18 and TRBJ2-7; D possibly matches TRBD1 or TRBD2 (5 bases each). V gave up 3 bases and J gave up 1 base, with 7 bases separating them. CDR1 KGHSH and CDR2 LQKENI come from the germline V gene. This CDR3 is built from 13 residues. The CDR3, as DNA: TGTGCCAGCTCACCGGGGGATTCCTACGAGCAGTACTTC. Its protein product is CASSPGDSYEQYF.

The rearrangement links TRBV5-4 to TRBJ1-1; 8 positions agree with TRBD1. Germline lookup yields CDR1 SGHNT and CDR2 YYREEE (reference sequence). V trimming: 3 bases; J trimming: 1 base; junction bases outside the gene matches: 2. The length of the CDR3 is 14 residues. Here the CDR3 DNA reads TGTGCCAGCAGCTATGGGACAGGGAACACTGAAGCTTTCTTT. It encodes CASSYGTGNTEAFF. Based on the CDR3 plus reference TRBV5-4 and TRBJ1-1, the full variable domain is ETGVTQSPTHLIKTRGQQVTLRCSSQSGHNTVSWYQQALGQGPQFIFQYYREEENGRGNFPPRFSGLQFPNYSSELNVNALELDDSALYLCASSYGTGNTEAFFGQGTRLTVV.

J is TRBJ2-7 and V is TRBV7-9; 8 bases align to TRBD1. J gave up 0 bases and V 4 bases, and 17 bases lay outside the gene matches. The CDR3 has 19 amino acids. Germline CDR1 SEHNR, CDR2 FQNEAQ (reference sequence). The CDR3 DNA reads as TGTGCCAGCAGCTATAGACAGGGGCAATCTTACAGAGGCTCCTACGAGCAGTACTTC. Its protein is CASSYRQGQSYRGSYEQYF.

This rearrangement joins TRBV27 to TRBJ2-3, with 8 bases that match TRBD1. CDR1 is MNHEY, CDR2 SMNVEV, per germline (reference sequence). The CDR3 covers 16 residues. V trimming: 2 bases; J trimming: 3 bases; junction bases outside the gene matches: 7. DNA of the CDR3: TGTGCCAGCAGTTTAGCAGGGGGCATCGTTACAGATACGCAGTATTTT. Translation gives CASSLAGGIVTDTQYF.

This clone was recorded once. The CDR3: CASSQPDRSSGNTIYF. In nucleotides, the CDR3 is TGTGCCAGCAGCCAGCCGGACAGGAGCTCTGGAAACACCATATATTTT. The rearrangement joins TRBV14 to TRBJ1-3; 7 bases match TRBD1. Germline V gene sequence: CDR1 SGHDN, CDR2 FVKESK. The length of the CDR3 is 16 residues. J gave up 0 bases and V 3 bases, and 5 bases lay outside the gene matches.

The CDR3 DNA reads TGCGCCAGCAGCCTGGGAGGGGCTATGGGTGATACGCAGTATTTT. Amino acids: CASSLGGAMGDTQYF. The chain is built from TRBV4-1 and TRBJ2-3; 7 bases match TRBD2. CDR3 size: 15 residues. The J segment lost 6 bases and the V segment lost 4 bases, leaving 10 bases of the junction unmatched. CDR1 is MGHRA and CDR2 is YSYEKL in the germline V gene.

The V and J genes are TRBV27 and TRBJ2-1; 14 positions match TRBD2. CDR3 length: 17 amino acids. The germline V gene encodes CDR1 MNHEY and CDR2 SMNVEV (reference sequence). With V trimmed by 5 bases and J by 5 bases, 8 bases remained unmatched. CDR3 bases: TGTGCCAGCAGTATCAGACTAGCGGGAGGGCCGGACAATGAGCAGTTCTTC. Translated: CASSIRLAGGPDNEQFF.

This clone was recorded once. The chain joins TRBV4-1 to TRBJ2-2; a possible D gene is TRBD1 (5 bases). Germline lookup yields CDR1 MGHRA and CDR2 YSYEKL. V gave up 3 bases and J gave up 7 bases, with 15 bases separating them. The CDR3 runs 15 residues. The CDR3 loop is CASSQTQGPHGELFF. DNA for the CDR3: TGCGCCAGCAGCCAGACCCAGGGTCCCCACGGGGAGCTGTTTTTT.

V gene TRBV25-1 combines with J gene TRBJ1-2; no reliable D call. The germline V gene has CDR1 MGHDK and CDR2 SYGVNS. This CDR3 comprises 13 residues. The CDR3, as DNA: TGTGCTACTACTACCAGCACATCGGATGGCTACACCTTC. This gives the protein CATTTSTSDGYTF.

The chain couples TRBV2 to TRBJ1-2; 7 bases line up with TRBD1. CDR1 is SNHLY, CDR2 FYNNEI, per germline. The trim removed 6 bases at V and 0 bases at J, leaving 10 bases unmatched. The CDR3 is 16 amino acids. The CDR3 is CASRAGTARANYGYTF. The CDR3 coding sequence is TGTGCCAGCAGAGCTGGGACAGCGAGAGCTAACTATGGCTACACCTTC.

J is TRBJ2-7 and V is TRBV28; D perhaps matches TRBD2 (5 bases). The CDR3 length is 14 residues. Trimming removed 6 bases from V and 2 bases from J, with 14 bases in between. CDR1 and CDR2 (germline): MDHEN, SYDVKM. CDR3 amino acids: CASRDHGGAYEQYF. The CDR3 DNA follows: TGTGCCAGCAGGGACCATGGAGGTGCCTACGAGCAGTACTTC. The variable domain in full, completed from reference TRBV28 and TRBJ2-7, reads DVKVTQSSRYLVKRTGEKVFLECVQDMDHENMFWYRQDPGLGLRLIYFSYDVKMKEKGDIPEGYSVSREKKERFSLILESASTNQTSMYLCASRDHGGAYEQYFGPGTRLTVT.

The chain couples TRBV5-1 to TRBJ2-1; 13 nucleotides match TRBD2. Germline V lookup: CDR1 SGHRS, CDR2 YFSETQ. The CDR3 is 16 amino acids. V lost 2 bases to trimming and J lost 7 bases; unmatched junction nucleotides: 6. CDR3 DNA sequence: TGCGCCAGCAGCTTAACACTAGCGGGAGGGCCTAATGAGCAGTTCTTC. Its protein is CASSLTLAGGPNEQFF. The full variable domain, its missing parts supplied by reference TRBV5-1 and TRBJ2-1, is KAGVTQTPRYLIKTRGQQVTLSCSPISGHRSVSWYQQTPGQGLQFLFEYFSETQRNKGNFPGRFSGRQFSNSRSEMNVSTLELGDSALYLCASSLTLAGGPNEQFFGPGTRLTVL.

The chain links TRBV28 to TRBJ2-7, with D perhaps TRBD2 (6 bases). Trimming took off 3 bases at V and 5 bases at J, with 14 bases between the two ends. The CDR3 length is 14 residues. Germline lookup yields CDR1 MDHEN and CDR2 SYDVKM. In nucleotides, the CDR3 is TGTGCCAGCAGTTTGGTGGGCGGGGCGGACGAGCAGTACTTC. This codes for CASSLVGGADEQYF.

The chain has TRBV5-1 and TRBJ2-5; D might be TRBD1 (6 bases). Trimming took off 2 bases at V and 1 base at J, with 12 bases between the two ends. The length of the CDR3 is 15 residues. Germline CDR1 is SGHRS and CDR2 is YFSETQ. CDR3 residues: CASSFGRGFQETQYF. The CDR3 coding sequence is TGCGCCAGCAGCTTTGGCAGGGGTTTCCAAGAGACCCAGTACTTC.

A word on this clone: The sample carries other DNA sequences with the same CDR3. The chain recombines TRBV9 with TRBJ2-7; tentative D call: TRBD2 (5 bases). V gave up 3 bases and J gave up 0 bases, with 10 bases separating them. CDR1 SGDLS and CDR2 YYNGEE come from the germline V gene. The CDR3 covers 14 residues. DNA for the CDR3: TGTGCCAGCAGCGGACGGGATTCCTCCTACGAGCAGTACTTC. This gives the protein CASSGRDSSYEQYF. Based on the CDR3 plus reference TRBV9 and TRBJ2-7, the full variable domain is DSGVTQTPKHLITATGQRVTLRCSPRSGDLSVYWYQQSLDQGLQFLIQYYNGEERAKGNILERFSAQQFPDLHSELNLSSLELGDSALYFCASSGRDSSYEQYFGPGTRLTVT.

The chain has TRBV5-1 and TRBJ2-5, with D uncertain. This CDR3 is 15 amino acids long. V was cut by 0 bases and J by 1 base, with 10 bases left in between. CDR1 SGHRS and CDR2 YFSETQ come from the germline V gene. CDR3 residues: CASSLVRNGQETQYF. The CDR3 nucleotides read TGCGCCAGCAGCTTGGTCCGTAACGGCCAAGAGACCCAGTACTTC.

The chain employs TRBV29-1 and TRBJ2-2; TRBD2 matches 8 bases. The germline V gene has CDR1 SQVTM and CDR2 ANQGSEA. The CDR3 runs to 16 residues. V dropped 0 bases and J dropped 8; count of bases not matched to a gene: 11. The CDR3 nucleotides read TGCAGCGTTGAAGATGGAGTAGCGGGGCCTTATGGGGAGCTGTTTTTT. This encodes CSVEDGVAGPYGELFF.